The 17 T cell receptor beta chains in this list originate from one sample, sequenced in a study of cytomegalovirus exposure and HLA in healthy donors. Primers: 60 Vbeta forward and 13 Jbeta reverse. Assay used: immunoSEQ multiplex PCR; TCRdb lists only in-frame clones, some missing. The sample lists about 120,000 clones, about 81% seen once, with more than 1.5% in the top ten. Sequencing used PBMCs. These receptors all come from a man aged 40-55 years in good health and CMV-seronegative.

The chain recombines TRBV6-5 with TRBJ2-5, with TRBD1 matching over 7 bases. The DNA end is more similar to TRBJ2-7, so the J call may be wrong. This CDR3 spans 16 amino acids. The germline V gene encodes CDR1 MNHEY and CDR2 SVGAGI. This chain's CDR3 is CASSYLPQGLSHEQYF. The CDR3 DNA reads as TGTGCCAGCAGTTACCTACCACAGGGGTTGTCCCACGAGCAGTACTTC.

In its sample, this clone was seen a few times. The chain carries TRBV2 and TRBJ1-6, with no clear D. Germline V gene lookup returns CDR1 SNHLY and CDR2 FYNNEI. V was cut by 4 bases and J by 5 bases, with 6 bases left in between. CDR3 length: 13 amino acids. CDR3 sequence: CASSAGNNSPLHF. CDR3 in DNA: TGTGCCAGCAGTGCCGGGAATAATTCACCCCTCCACTTT.

The chain employs TRBV5-5 and TRBJ1-5, with 7 nucleotides matching TRBD1. CDR1 and CDR2 (germline): SGHKS, YYEKEE (reference sequence). The V segment lost 4 bases and the J segment 3 bases; nucleotides outside the gene matches: 7. CDR3 length equals 15 residues. This CDR3 is CASSPTGTDNQPQHF. Written as DNA, the CDR3 is TGTGCCAGCAGCCCCACCGGGACAGACAATCAGCCCCAGCATTTT.

The chain's CDR3 is CASSQGLGRSILETQYF. The DNA for the CDR3 is TGCGCCAGCAGCCAAGGGTTGGGGAGGTCGATCCTAGAGACCCAGTACTTC. The chain has TRBV4-3 and TRBJ2-5, with a possible D match to TRBD2 (6 bases). This CDR3 is built from 17 residues. The V gene's germline CDR1 is LGHNA and CDR2 YSLEER. V was trimmed by 1 base and J by 4 bases, leaving 19 bases between them.

The V and J genes are TRBV30 and TRBJ1-2; 8 bases fit TRBD1. Germline values: CDR1 GTSNPN, CDR2 SVGIG (reference sequence). The CDR3 extends over 15 amino acids. Trimming removed 0 bases from V and 4 bases from J; junction bases left unmatched: 7. CDR3 loop: CAWSVLGQGAYGYTF. CDR3 bases: TGTGCCTGGAGTGTACTGGGGCAGGGGGCCTATGGCTACACCTTC.

The chain couples TRBV9 to TRBJ1-4; D is unclear. CDR1 is SGDLS, CDR2 YYNGEE, per germline. V lost 2 bases and J lost 3, with 17 bases in between. The CDR3 is made up of 17 amino acids. This CDR3 is CASSVWNGEASNEKLFF. CDR3 coding DNA: TGTGCCAGCAGCGTTTGGAACGGGGAGGCCTCTAATGAAAAACTGTTTTTT.

This clone has just a few counts. The J gene is TRBJ1-1, the V gene TRBV13; D not certain. Trimming removed 0 bases at V and 6 bases at J, with 14 bases between. CDR1 and CDR2 (germline): PRHDT, FYEKMQ (reference sequence). The CDR3 length is 15 residues. CDR3 protein: CASSLGPTPAAEAFF. The CDR3 bases are TGTGCCAGCAGCTTAGGTCCTACACCGGCGGCTGAAGCTTTCTTT.

J is TRBJ2-3 and V is TRBV29-1; 7 bases are a match to TRBD2. This CDR3 comprises 12 residues. Germline V gene sequence: CDR1 SQVTM, CDR2 ANQGSEA. Losses at the gene ends were 4 bases for V and 5 bases for J; bases not matched to a gene: 3. The CDR3 bases are TGCAGCGTTGCATCTAGCGGAGATACGCAGTATTTT. It codes for CSVASSGDTQYF.

The rearrangement uses TRBV7-9 and TRBJ1-1, with 7 bases identical to TRBD1. There are 17 residues in the CDR3. After removal of 1 base from V and 1 base from J, the junction contained 9 bases not matched to a gene. Germline CDR1 SEHNR, CDR2 FQNEAQ (reference sequence). CDR3 nucleotides: TGTGCCAGCAGCTTAGGCCCCCGGACAGGTGGGAACACTGAAGCTTTCTTT. It specifies CASSLGPRTGGNTEAFF.

This clone has only a few counts. The J gene is TRBJ2-1, the V gene TRBV9; 7 nucleotides agree with TRBD2. Germline V gene data show CDR1 as SGDLS and CDR2 as YYNGEE. The CDR3 consists of 14 residues. With V trimmed by 0 bases and J by 4 bases, 1 base remained unmatched. Here the CDR3 DNA reads TGTGCCAGCAGCGTAGCTAGCGGTTACAATGAGCAGTTCTTC. Translating gives CASSVASGYNEQFF.

This rearrangement joins TRBV19 to TRBJ1-5; maybe TRBD1 (6 bases). The germline V gene encodes CDR1 LNHDA and CDR2 SQIVND (reference sequence). The CDR3 contains 12 residues. Trimming took off 6 bases at V and 6 bases at J, with 9 bases between the two ends. The CDR3 loop is CASRQGSQPQHF. The CDR3 DNA is TGTGCCAGTAGACAGGGTAGTCAGCCCCAGCATTTT.

The gene calls are TRBV9 and TRBJ2-3, with 8 bases fitting TRBD2. The CDR3 spans 18 residues. Germline V gene sequence: CDR1 SGDLS, CDR2 YYNGEE. V dropped 0 bases and J dropped 1; count of bases not matched to a gene: 10. The CDR3 region is CASSVEETGGQGTDTQYF. In nucleotides, the CDR3 is TGTGCCAGCAGCGTAGAAGAGACGGGAGGGCAAGGCACAGATACGCAGTATTTT. Filled out from reference TRBV9 and TRBJ2-3, the complete variable domain reads DSGVTQTPKHLITATGQRVTLRCSPRSGDLSVYWYQQSLDQGLQFLIQYYNGEERAKGNILERFSAQQFPDLHSELNLSSLELGDSALYFCASSVEETGGQGTDTQYFGPGTRLTVL.

J is TRBJ1-2 and V is TRBV29-1, with D possibly matching TRBD1 (5 bases). The V gene's germline CDR1 is SQVTM and CDR2 ANQGSEA. The ends were cut back, 7 bases at V and 6 bases at J, with 12 bases in the middle. The CDR3 loop spans 11 amino acids. The CDR3 DNA reads as TGCAGCGCGCAGGGCAATGATGGCTACACCTTC. Its translation is CSAQGNDGYTF.

The chain has TRBV7-2 and TRBJ2-1, with D possibly being TRBD1 (6 bases). V lost 6 bases to trimming and J lost 0 bases, with 12 bases between them. From germline, CDR1 is SGHTA and CDR2 FQGNSA. This CDR3 comprises 15 residues. CDR3 bases: TGTGCCAGCAGGCTAGACAGGAGCTCCTACAATGAGCAGTTCTTC. This translates into CASRLDRSSYNEQFF.

The chain recombines TRBV6-4 with TRBJ1-5; D remains ambiguous. V shed 3 bases and J shed 3 bases, with 12 bases lying between them. CDR3 length: 15 amino acids. Germline values: CDR1 MRHNA, CDR2 SNTAGT. CDR3 in amino acids: CASSEESGSNQPQHF. CDR3 sequence (DNA): TGTGCCAGCAGTGAAGAATCGGGTTCCAATCAGCCCCAGCATTTT.

The chain has TRBV5-8 and TRBJ2-7; D possibly corresponds to TRBD2 (6 bases). V lost 5 bases, J lost 6 bases, and 12 bases lay in between. The CDR3 length is 12 residues. Germline CDR1 is SGHTS and CDR2 is YDEGEE. CDR3 sequence: CASRQTRPEQYF. The CDR3 nucleotides read TGTGCCAGCAGGCAGACTAGGCCCGAGCAGTACTTC. The full variable domain, in which reference TRBV5-8 and TRBJ2-7 provide the parts outside the CDR3, is EAGVTQSPTHLIKTRGQQATLRCSPISGHTSVYWYQQALGLGLQFLLWYDEGEERNRGNFPPRFSGRQFPNYSSELNVNALELEDSALYLCASRQTRPEQYFGPGTRLTVT.

This chain joins TRBV7-9 and TRBJ2-1; 7 bases are a match to TRBD2. The CDR3 has 14 amino acids. CDR1 is SEHNR and CDR2 is FQNEAQ in the germline V gene (reference sequence). V trimming: 1 base; J trimming: 5 bases; junction bases outside the gene matches: 2. The CDR3 loop is CASSLVGLHNEQFF. DNA of the CDR3: TGTGCCAGCAGCTTAGTGGGACTACACAATGAGCAGTTCTTC. The entire variable domain, with the rest obtained from reference TRBV7-9 and TRBJ2-1, is as follows: DTGVSQNPRHKITKRGQNVTFRCDPISEHNRLYWYRQTLGQGPEFLTYFQNEAQLEKSRLLSDRFSAERPKGSFSTLEIQRTEQGDSAMYLCASSLVGLHNEQFFGPGTRLTVL.